This T cell receptor (beta chain) was sequenced during a study of blood T cell repertoires in COVID-19. Study-level background: The United States, Italy and Spain were the sources of the acute and convalescent COVID-19 samples. PBMCs, B-cell-depleted T cells, or T cells were the source of the cDNA or gDNA that made up the material.

Original methodology: It was from reference gene primer amplification that nucleated cell counts were estimated. Produced via immunoSEQ multiplex PCR; TCRdb's table is partial and in-frame only. V and J calls and clone size are copied from that table; D and trimming were computed from the DNA. The sample carries around 65,000 clones, roughly three quarters recorded once. The receptor was isolated from a woman older than 75 with active or convalescent COVID-19. The sequencing input was peripheral blood.

The CDR3, as DNA: TGTGCCAGCAGTCTTGGACTAGCGGGGGGGGATACGCAGTATTTT. As protein: CASSLGLAGGDTQYF. The chain links TRBV3-1 (or the pseudogene TRBV3-2) to TRBJ2-3, with 15 bases aligning to TRBD2. Germline V gene data show CDR1 as LGHDT and CDR2 as YNNKEL (reference sequence). The ends lost 6 bases at V and 6 bases at J; junction bases unmatched: 4. This CDR3 has 15 residues.